This TCR beta chain was sequenced in a study of blood T cell repertoires in COVID-19. Study-level information: T cells, B-cell-depleted T cells, or PBMCs provided the cDNA or gDNA that served as material.

From germline, CDR1 is MGHRA and CDR2 YSYEKL. The V and J ends lost 0 bases and 9 bases, in that order; junction bases with no gene match: 6. The CDR3 runs to 16 residues. This clone was observed many times. Cohort placement rested on clinical history that participants reported themselves. Using immunoSEQ multiplex PCR, the repertoire was profiled, and TCRdb retains in-frame clones only, with some absent. The sample lists around 180,000 clones, 76% occurring once. The clonotype originates from a woman in her forties or fifties with acute COVID-19. Material for sequencing was PBMCs or T cells enriched from blood (not recorded which). The chain recombines TRBV4-1 with TRBJ1-4, with 11 bases matching TRBD1. The CDR3, as DNA: TGCGCCAGCAGCCAAGATCGGACAGGGGGCAACCAAAAACTGTTTTTT. Translated: CASSQDRTGGNQKLFF.